The present T cell receptor (beta chain) was sequenced within a study of response to subunit inactivated influenza vaccine (dated by TCRdb to between 2017 and 2018). Context from the whole study: The study used deep quantitative T cell receptor repertoire profiling to track responses to a trivalent subunit inactivated influenza vaccine.

As to this clonotype: Its antigen is unknown. Within one base of it there is no much larger clone, and no base qualities were kept.

CDR3 length: 14 amino acids, cysteine to phenylalanine. Only the CDR3 part of the read is kept: 42 bases, read in frame from the first base. V gives up 0 bases and J gives up 6 bases, and the segment between their germline ends measures 12 bases. CDR1 KGHSH and CDR2 LQKENI are derived from the germline V gene. Study-level results and caveats: It was suggested by the authors that each seasonal influenza vaccination may recruit only a limited number of new T cells.

Library prep was done by RT-PCR. Sequencing instrument: Illumina HiSeq 2500. TCRdb trimmed the raw reads at Q25, called clones with MiXCR and kept productive beta chains. CDR3 protein sequences are deduplicated, and each keeps its most common genes and DNA. This sample is represented by around 760,000 distinct CDR3 sequences; about 15% of them were singletons. Together, the top ten hold 5.5% to 7% of the sample. The starting material was PBMCs from blood, obtained around 14 days before vaccination. The chain employs TRBV18 and TRBJ2-7; TRBD1 might be the D gene, on 5 matching bases. This receptor was identified in a man between 45 and 60 years old who received an inactivated influenza vaccine. Donor details come from another sample of the same person, matched by shared clones. Here is the DNA: TGTGCCAGCTCACCACCGGGGCAGGGTTTCGAGCAGTACTTC. This yields the protein CASSPPGQGFEQYF.